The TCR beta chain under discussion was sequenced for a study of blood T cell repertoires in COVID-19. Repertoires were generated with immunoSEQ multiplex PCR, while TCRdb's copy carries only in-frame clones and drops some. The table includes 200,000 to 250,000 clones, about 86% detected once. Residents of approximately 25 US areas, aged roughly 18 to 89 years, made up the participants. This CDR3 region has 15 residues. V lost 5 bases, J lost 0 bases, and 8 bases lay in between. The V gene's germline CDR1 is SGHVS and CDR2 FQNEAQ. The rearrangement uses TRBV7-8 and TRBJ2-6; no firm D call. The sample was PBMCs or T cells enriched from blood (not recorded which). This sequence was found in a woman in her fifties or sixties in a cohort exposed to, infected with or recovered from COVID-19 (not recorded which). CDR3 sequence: CASSHVYSGANVLTF. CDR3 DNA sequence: TGTGCCAGCAGCCACGTCTACTCTGGGGCCAACGTCCTGACTTTC. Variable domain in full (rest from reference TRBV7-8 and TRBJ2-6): GAGVSQSPRYKVAKRGQDVALRCDPISGHVSLFWYQQALGQGPEFLTYFQNEAQLDKSGLPSDRFFAERPEGSVSTLKIQRTQQEDSAVYLCASSHVYSGANVLTFGAGSRLTVL.